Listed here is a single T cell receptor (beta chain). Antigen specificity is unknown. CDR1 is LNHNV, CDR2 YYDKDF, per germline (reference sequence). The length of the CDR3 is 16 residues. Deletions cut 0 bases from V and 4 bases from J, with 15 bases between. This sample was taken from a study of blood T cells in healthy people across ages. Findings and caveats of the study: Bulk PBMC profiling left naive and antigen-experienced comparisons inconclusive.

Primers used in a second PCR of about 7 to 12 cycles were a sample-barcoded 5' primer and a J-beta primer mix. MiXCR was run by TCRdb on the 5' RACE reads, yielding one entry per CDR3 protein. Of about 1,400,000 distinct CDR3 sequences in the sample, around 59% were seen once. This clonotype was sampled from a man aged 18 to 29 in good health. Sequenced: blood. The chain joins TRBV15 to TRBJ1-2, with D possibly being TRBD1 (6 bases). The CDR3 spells CATSRERGTYTYGYTF. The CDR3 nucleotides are TGTGCCACCAGCAGAGAAAGAGGGACATATACCTATGGCTACACCTTC.